The 32 T cell receptor beta chains reported below all come from one sample, sequenced in a study of blood T cell repertoires in COVID-19. Assay used: immunoSEQ multiplex PCR; TCRdb lists only in-frame clones, some missing. The repertoire includes 28,000 or so clones, roughly 86% of them detected once, and 7.9% sits in the top ten. Sequenced input: peripheral blood. These receptors all stem from a man aged 60 to 69 with COVID-19, enrolled during active disease.

V gene TRBV28 combines with J gene TRBJ1-1; D gene unclear. The CDR3 length is 13 residues. V lost 7 bases and J 0 bases, leaving 9 bases between the germline ends. Germline V gene sequence: CDR1 MDHEN, CDR2 SYDVKM. CDR3 coding DNA: TGTGCCAGCAACAGAGGGCTGAACACTGAAGCTTTCTTT. It translates to CASNRGLNTEAFF.

The chain has TRBV5-6 and TRBJ2-2; TRBD1 might be the D (6 bases). This CDR3 spans 15 amino acids. V was trimmed by 1 base and J by 5 bases, leaving 12 bases between them. Germline CDR1 is SGHDT and CDR2 is YYEEEE. The CDR3 spells CASSLLGARTGELFF. As DNA, the CDR3 is TGTGCCAGCAGCTTGCTGGGGGCGCGGACCGGGGAGCTGTTTTTT.

The chain couples TRBV6-5 to TRBJ2-1; tentative D call: TRBD2 (6 bases). With 8 bases removed from V and 6 bases from J, the gap between germline ends came to 14 bases. CDR1 MNHEY and CDR2 SVGAGI come from the germline V gene. The CDR3 loop spans 13 amino acids. CDR3: CASFGGWGNEQFF. The CDR3 DNA reads TGTGCCAGCTTTGGAGGGTGGGGCAATGAGCAGTTCTTC.

This clone was seen a few times. CDR3: CASGGTGGTGELFF. The CDR3 DNA is TGTGCCAGTGGCGGGACAGGGGGCACCGGGGAGCTGTTTTTT. This chain connects TRBV19 to TRBJ2-2; 11 nucleotides align to TRBD1. The germline V gene encodes CDR1 LNHDA and CDR2 SQIVND (reference sequence). The CDR3 runs to 14 residues. V shed 8 bases, J shed 4 bases, and the junction held 3 bases outside the gene matches.

The chain combines TRBV12-3 or TRBV12-4 with TRBJ1-1; D is possibly TRBD1 (5 bases). Trimming pared 6 bases from V and 1 base from J, leaving 9 bases between. This CDR3 region has 13 residues. The CDR3 nucleotides are TGTGCCAGCAGGTGGGGCAGGAACACTGAAGCTTTCTTT. Protein: CASRWGRNTEAFF.

Comments on this clone: The same CDR3 can be traced to other DNA sequences in this sample. CDR3 loop: CASSIRQGSTGELFF. For the CDR3, the DNA is TGTGCCAGCAGTATACGACAGGGGTCCACCGGGGAGCTGTTTTTT. V is TRBV27 and J is TRBJ2-2; 8 nucleotides match TRBD1. The germline V gene encodes CDR1 MNHEY and CDR2 SMNVEV (reference sequence). J was trimmed by 4 bases and V by 5 bases; bases with no gene match: 6. CDR3 length: 15 amino acids.

The J gene is TRBJ2-7, the V gene TRBV13; possibly TRBD2 for D (7 bases). CDR1 is PRHDT, CDR2 FYEKMQ, per germline (reference sequence). Deletions cut 6 bases from V and 5 bases from J, with 17 bases between. The CDR3 has 14 amino acids. Here the CDR3 reads CASSTFGGQNEQYF. CDR3 coding DNA: TGTGCCAGCAGTACCTTCGGGGGGCAGAACGAGCAGTACTTC.

This chain links TRBV7-2 with TRBJ2-7; TRBD2 matches at 8 bases. The CDR3 runs to 17 residues. Germline V gene sequence: CDR1 SGHTA, CDR2 FQGNSA. Trimming removed 5 bases from V and 6 bases from J; junction bases left unmatched: 18. CDR3 amino acids: CASSRGRQGLGVPEQYF. The CDR3, as DNA: TGTGCCAGCAGCCGGGGTCGGCAGGGACTAGGTGTACCCGAGCAGTACTTC.

This clone has just one count. The genes are TRBV19 and TRBJ2-2; maybe TRBD2 (6 bases). This CDR3 comprises 17 residues. Germline CDR1 LNHDA, CDR2 SQIVND (reference sequence). Trimming took off 5 bases at V and 2 bases at J, with 18 bases between the two ends. CDR3 region: CASSGGGSLVNTGELFF. The CDR3 DNA is TGTGCCAGTAGTGGCGGAGGGTCTCTAGTAAACACCGGGGAGCTGTTTTTT.

The genes are TRBV30 and TRBJ1-5, with TRBD1 identical over 8 bases. Germline assignment: CDR1 GTSNPN and CDR2 SVGIG (reference sequence). The CDR3 loop spans 13 amino acids. J lost 4 bases, V lost 7 bases, and 6 bases had no gene match. As DNA, the CDR3 is TGTGCCTCCGGCGGACAGGGAAATCAGCCCCAGCATTTT. This sequence encodes CASGGQGNQPQHF.

The chain recombines TRBV7-2 with TRBJ1-4; TRBD1 matches 8 bases. CDR3 length: 13 residues. In germline, CDR1 is SGHTA, CDR2 FQGNSA. Trimming at V came to 4 bases and at J to 7 bases, leaving 2 bases not matched to a gene. The chain's CDR3 is CASSSDRAEKLFF. The CDR3, as DNA: TGTGCCAGCAGCTCGGACAGGGCTGAAAAACTGTTTTTT.

V is TRBV19 and J is TRBJ1-1; no reliable D call. The ends were cut back, 6 bases at V and 1 base at J, with 12 bases in the middle. CDR1 is LNHDA, CDR2 SQIVND, per germline (reference sequence). This CDR3 has 14 amino acids. The CDR3 DNA reads as TGTGCCAGTAGAAGAGGAAACGCGAACACTGAAGCTTTCTTT. Translated: CASRRGNANTEAFF.

This clone was seen just once. The sample has other DNA sequences that encode this CDR3 too. V usage is TRBV6-5 and J usage is TRBJ1-1, with 7 bases that match TRBD1. The CDR3 totals 15 residues. The germline gives CDR1 MNHEY, CDR2 SVGAGI. J gave up 1 base and V 0 bases, and 2 bases lay outside the gene matches. Written as DNA, the CDR3 is TGTGCCAGCAGTTACTCAAGGGGGCCGAACACTGAAGCTTTCTTT. Translated, it gives CASSYSRGPNTEAFF.

The V and J genes are TRBV19 and TRBJ1-5, with D maybe TRBD1 (5 bases). The V gene lost 0 bases and the J gene lost 2 bases, with 11 bases spanning the gap. The germline CDR1 and CDR2 sequences are LNHDA and SQIVND (reference sequence). This CDR3 is built from 16 residues. CDR3 nucleotide sequence: TGTGCCAGTAGTATAGATGGGCAGGGTCGCAATCAGCCCCAGCATTTT. Translation gives CASSIDGQGRNQPQHF.

This clone was recorded a few times. V is TRBV9 and J is TRBJ1-2, with D possibly matching TRBD1 (5 bases). V was cut by 3 bases and J by 7 bases, with 19 bases left in between. CDR1 is SGDLS, CDR2 YYNGEE, per germline. This CDR3 is built from 15 residues. DNA for the CDR3: TGTGCCAGCAGCGGCTCTGGTTCTGGGGCTTCTGGCTACACCTTC. This translates into CASSGSGSGASGYTF.

This chain connects TRBV7-3 to TRBJ2-1; 7 positions agree with TRBD2. V lost 3 bases, J lost 2 bases, and 1 base stayed unmatched. This CDR3 has 14 residues. The germline V gene encodes CDR1 SGHTA and CDR2 FQGTGA. In DNA form, the CDR3 reads TGTGCCAGCAGCTTTGGGACTACCTACAATGAGCAGTTCTTC. Residues: CASSFGTTYNEQFF.

This clone came up once. The chain couples TRBV27 to TRBJ2-1; 11 nucleotides align to TRBD2. Germline lookup yields CDR1 MNHEY and CDR2 SMNVEV (reference sequence). The CDR3 extends over 16 amino acids. The junction had 4 bases not matched to a gene; V was cut back by 2 bases and J by 4 bases. The CDR3 DNA reads as TGTGCCAGCAGTTTAGGGGGGACTAGCGGTTACAATGAGCAGTTCTTC. Translating gives CASSLGGTSGYNEQFF.

The chain joins TRBV24-1 to TRBJ2-3; 12 nucleotides line up with TRBD2. CDR3 length: 17 amino acids. Germline assignment: CDR1 KGHDR and CDR2 SFDVKD. The V gene end was trimmed by 3 bases and the J gene end by 1 base; junction bases not matched to a gene: 4. This chain's CDR3 is CATSDPGTSGRTDTQYF. DNA for the CDR3: TGTGCCACCAGTGATCCGGGGACTAGCGGGCGCACAGATACGCAGTATTTT.

The chain couples TRBV18 to TRBJ1-5, with 11 positions matching TRBD1. CDR3 size: 14 residues. The germline gives CDR1 KGHSH, CDR2 LQKENI. V lost 2 bases and J lost 7; bases outside the gene matches: 1. The CDR3 bases are TGTGCCAGCTCACCAGGGACAGGGGGGCAGCCCCAGCATTTT. Its protein is CASSPGTGGQPQHF.

V is TRBV27 and J is TRBJ2-4; possibly TRBD2 for D (6 bases). Germline CDR1 is MNHEY and CDR2 is SMNVEV (reference sequence). Trimming left V 4 bases short and J 7 bases short, with 17 bases between. This CDR3 is 15 amino acids long. This CDR3 is CASSSPREAGNIQYF. The CDR3 DNA reads TGTGCCAGCAGTTCCCCGAGGGAGGCGGGGAACATTCAGTACTTC.

This clone qualifies as medium-sized. The rearrangement links TRBV2 to TRBJ2-5, with D possibly matching TRBD1 (6 bases). The V end was cut by 6 bases, the J end by 3 bases, with 14 bases between. The length of the CDR3 is 14 residues. Per the germline V gene, CDR1 is SNHLY and CDR2 is FYNNEI. The CDR3 DNA reads as TGTGCCAGCAGACCACCGGGACAAGAAGAGACCCAGTACTTC. Translated: CASRPPGQEETQYF.

This clone showed up just a few times. The rearrangement joins TRBV18 to TRBJ1-1; 7 bases fit TRBD1. The trim removed 4 bases at V and 1 base at J, leaving 6 bases unmatched. The CDR3 is 15 residues long. CDR1 is KGHSH, CDR2 LQKENI, per germline. DNA for the CDR3: TGTGCCAGCTCACAAGAACAGGGGAGGAACACTGAAGCTTTCTTT. The encoded protein is CASSQEQGRNTEAFF.

This chain uses TRBV12-3 or TRBV12-4 with TRBJ1-2; D not certain. Between the trimmed V and J ends, which lost 7 bases and 5 bases, there was a span of 11 bases. The CDR3 runs 12 residues. CDR3 amino acids: CASTLGGYGYTF. The CDR3 DNA sequence: TGTGCCAGCACCCTCGGAGGATATGGCTACACCTTC.

This rearrangement joins TRBV19 to TRBJ1-5; D unresolved. The CDR3 is made up of 15 amino acids. The V end was cut by 3 bases, the J end by 0 bases, with 9 bases between. Germline V gene data show CDR1 as LNHDA and CDR2 as SQIVND (reference sequence). Here the CDR3 reads CASSISQNSNQPQHF. The CDR3 DNA reads TGTGCCAGTAGTATCTCCCAGAATAGCAATCAGCCCCAGCATTTT. The whole variable domain, remainder taken from reference TRBV19 and TRBJ1-5, is DGGITQSPKYLFRKEGQNVTLSCEQNLNHDAMYWYRQDPGQGLRLIYYSQIVNDFQKGDIAEGYSVSREKKESFPLTVTSAQKNPTAFYLCASSISQNSNQPQHFGDGTRLSIL.

This chain links TRBV19 with TRBJ1-5, with a possible D match to TRBD1 (6 bases). V was cut by 9 bases and J by 7 bases, with 22 bases left in between. Germline-derived CDR1 and CDR2 are LNHDA and SQIVND (reference sequence). This CDR3 spans 15 amino acids. CDR3: CASHPPGVFGQPQHF. CDR3 nucleotides: TGTGCCAGCCACCCGCCAGGGGTATTCGGACAGCCCCAGCATTTT. The entire variable domain, with the rest obtained from reference TRBV19 and TRBJ1-5, is as follows: DGGITQSPKYLFRKEGQNVTLSCEQNLNHDAMYWYRQDPGQGLRLIYYSQIVNDFQKGDIAEGYSVSREKKESFPLTVTSAQKNPTAFYLCASHPPGVFGQPQHFGDGTRLSIL.

The chain uses TRBV9 and TRBJ2-1; TRBD2 aligns across 8 bases. Germline V gives CDR1 SGDLS, CDR2 YYNGEE. The CDR3 sequence is 16 residues long. Trimming at V came to 0 bases and at J to 5 bases, leaving 7 bases not matched to a gene. The DNA for the CDR3 is TGTGCCAGCAGCGTAGCTACGGGGGGGTTTCACAATGAGCAGTTCTTC. Translation gives CASSVATGGFHNEQFF. Full variable domain (outside the CDR3, taken from reference TRBV9 and TRBJ2-1): DSGVTQTPKHLITATGQRVTLRCSPRSGDLSVYWYQQSLDQGLQFLIQYYNGEERAKGNILERFSAQQFPDLHSELNLSSLELGDSALYFCASSVATGGFHNEQFFGPGTRLTVL.

The genes are TRBV6-5 and TRBJ1-2; TRBD1 matches 8 bases. The CDR3 length is 16 residues. V lost 2 bases to trimming and J lost 4 bases; unmatched junction nucleotides: 9. CDR1 is MNHEY, CDR2 SVGAGI, per germline. The CDR3 spells CASSYTTGAYGYGYTF. The CDR3 DNA follows: TGTGCCAGCAGTTACACGACAGGGGCCTATGGCTATGGCTACACCTTC.

The chain combines TRBV30 with TRBJ1-1; D gene ambiguous. The CDR3 sequence is 13 residues long. V lost 4 bases to trimming and J lost 1 base, with 10 bases between them. CDR1 is GTSNPN, CDR2 SVGIG, per germline (reference sequence). The CDR3 loop is CAWKADSNTEAFF. The CDR3 nucleotides are TGTGCCTGGAAGGCCGACTCGAACACTGAAGCTTTCTTT.

The table lists this clone with a count of one. This chain connects TRBV6-6 to TRBJ2-3, with 14 positions matching TRBD2. The CDR3 loop spans 18 amino acids. The V gene's germline CDR1 is MNHNY and CDR2 SVGAGI (reference sequence). The junction had 11 bases not matched to a gene; V was cut back by 5 bases and J by 4 bases. CDR3 DNA sequence: TGTGCCAGCAGTCCCGGGACTAGCGGGAGAAGGGGGCCAGATACGCAGTATTTT. As protein: CASSPGTSGRRGPDTQYF.

There are a few counts of this clone. The rearrangement joins TRBV28 to TRBJ1-2; 9 bases align to TRBD1. Germline CDR1 MDHEN, CDR2 SYDVKM. This CDR3 is 16 amino acids long. The V and J ends lost 7 bases and 3 bases, in that order; junction bases with no gene match: 12. The CDR3 sequence is CASTRPRGQGYYGYTF. The DNA for the CDR3 is TGTGCCAGCACCCGACCTCGGGGACAGGGATACTATGGCTACACCTTC.

The chain links TRBV5-1 to TRBJ1-1; no clear D. The V end was cut by 3 bases, the J end by 2 bases, with 17 bases between. The CDR3 is made up of 16 amino acids. From germline, CDR1 is SGHRS and CDR2 YFSETQ. Written as DNA, the CDR3 is TGCGCCAGCAGCTACCGTTCGGGATTTTCTAACACTGAAGCTTTCTTT. Protein product: CASSYRSGFSNTEAFF.

The V and J genes are TRBV28 and TRBJ2-6, with D perhaps TRBD2 (6 bases). V gave up 5 bases and J gave up 0 bases, with 11 bases separating them. This CDR3 is 16 amino acids long. The germline V gene encodes CDR1 MDHEN and CDR2 SYDVKM. This chain's CDR3 is CASSRNGGSGANVLTF. The CDR3 DNA is TGTGCCAGCAGTCGGAACGGGGGCTCTGGGGCCAACGTCCTGACTTTC.